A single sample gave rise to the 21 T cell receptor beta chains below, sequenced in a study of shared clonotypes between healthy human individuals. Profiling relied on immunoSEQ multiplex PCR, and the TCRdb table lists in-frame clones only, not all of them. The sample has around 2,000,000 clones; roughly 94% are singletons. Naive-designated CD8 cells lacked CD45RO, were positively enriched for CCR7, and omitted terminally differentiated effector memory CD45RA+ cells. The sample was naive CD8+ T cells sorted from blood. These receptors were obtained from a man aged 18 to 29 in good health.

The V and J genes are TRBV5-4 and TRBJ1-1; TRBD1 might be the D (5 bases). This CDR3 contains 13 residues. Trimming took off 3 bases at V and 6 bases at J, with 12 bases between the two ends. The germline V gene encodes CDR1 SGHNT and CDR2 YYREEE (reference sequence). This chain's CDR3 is CASSSGDGSEAFF. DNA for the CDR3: TGTGCCAGCAGCTCTGGGGACGGTTCTGAAGCTTTCTTT.

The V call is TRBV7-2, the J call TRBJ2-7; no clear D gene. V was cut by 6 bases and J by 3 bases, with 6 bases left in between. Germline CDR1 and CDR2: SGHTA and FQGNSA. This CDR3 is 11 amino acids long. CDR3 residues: CASRMDYEQYF. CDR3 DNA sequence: TGTGCCAGCAGAATGGACTACGAGCAGTACTTC.

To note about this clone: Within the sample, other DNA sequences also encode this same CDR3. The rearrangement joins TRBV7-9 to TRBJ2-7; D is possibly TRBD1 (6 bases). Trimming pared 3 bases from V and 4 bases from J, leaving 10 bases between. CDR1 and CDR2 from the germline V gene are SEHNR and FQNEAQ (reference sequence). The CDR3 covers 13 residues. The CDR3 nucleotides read TGTGCCAGCAGCTTGGACGGACAGTACGAGCAGTACTTC. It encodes CASSLDGQYEQYF.

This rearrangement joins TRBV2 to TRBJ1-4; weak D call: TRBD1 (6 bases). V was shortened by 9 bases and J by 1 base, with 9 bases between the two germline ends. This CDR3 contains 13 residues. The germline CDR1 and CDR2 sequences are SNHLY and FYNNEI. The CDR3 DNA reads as TGTGCCAGACAGGGATTAACTAATGAAAAACTGTTTTTT. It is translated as CARQGLTNEKLFF.

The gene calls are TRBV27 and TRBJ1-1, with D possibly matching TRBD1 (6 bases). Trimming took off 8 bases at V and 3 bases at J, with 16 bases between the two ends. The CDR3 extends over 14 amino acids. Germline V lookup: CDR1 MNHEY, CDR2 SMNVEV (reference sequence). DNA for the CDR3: TGTGCCAGCGGACTGACAGGTTTGCACACTGAAGCTTTCTTT. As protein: CASGLTGLHTEAFF.

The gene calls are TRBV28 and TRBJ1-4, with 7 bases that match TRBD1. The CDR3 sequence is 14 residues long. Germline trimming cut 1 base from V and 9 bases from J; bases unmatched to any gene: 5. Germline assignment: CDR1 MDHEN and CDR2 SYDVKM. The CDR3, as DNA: TGTGCCAGCAGTTTATCCAGACAGGGACAAAAACTGTTTTTT. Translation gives CASSLSRQGQKLFF.

CDR3 bases: TGTGCCAGCAGCAAATCGGACCTTAAGGGCTACGAGCAGTACTTC. It encodes CASSKSDLKGYEQYF. The chain carries TRBV21-1 and TRBJ2-7. TRBV21-1 is classified as a pseudogene. This CDR3 has 15 residues.

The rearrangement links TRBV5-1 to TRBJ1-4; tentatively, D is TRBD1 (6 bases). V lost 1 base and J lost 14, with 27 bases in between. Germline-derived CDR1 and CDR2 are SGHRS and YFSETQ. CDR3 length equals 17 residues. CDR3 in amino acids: CASSLTTGSRLIAWLFF. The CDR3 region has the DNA TGCGCCAGCAGCTTGACTACAGGGTCCCGGTTAATAGCGTGGCTGTTTTTT.

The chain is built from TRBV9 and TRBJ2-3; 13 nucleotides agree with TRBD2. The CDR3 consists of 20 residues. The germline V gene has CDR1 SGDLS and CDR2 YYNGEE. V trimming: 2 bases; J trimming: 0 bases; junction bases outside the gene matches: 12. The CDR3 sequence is CASSVYFGTSGVTSTDTQYF. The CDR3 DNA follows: TGTGCCAGCAGCGTCTATTTCGGGACTAGCGGGGTTACTAGCACAGATACGCAGTATTTT.

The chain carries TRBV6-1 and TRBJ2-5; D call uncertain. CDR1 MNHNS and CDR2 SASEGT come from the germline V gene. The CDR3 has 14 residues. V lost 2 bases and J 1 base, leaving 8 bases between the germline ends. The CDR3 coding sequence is TGTGCCAGCAGTGAATTTGGCACCCAAGAGACCCAGTACTTC. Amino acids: CASSEFGTQETQYF.

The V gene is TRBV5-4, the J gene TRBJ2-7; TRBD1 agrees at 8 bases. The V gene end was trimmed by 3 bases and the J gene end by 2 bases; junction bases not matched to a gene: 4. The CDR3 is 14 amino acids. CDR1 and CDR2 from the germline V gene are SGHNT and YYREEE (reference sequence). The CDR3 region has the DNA TGTGCCAGCAGCTGGGGGACAGGAGCCTACGAGCAGTACTTC. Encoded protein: CASSWGTGAYEQYF.

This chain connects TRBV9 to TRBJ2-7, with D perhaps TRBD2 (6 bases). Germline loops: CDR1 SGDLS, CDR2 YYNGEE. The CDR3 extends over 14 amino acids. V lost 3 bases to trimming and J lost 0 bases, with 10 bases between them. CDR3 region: CASSERASSYEQYF. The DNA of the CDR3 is TGTGCCAGCAGCGAGCGGGCCTCCTCCTACGAGCAGTACTTC.

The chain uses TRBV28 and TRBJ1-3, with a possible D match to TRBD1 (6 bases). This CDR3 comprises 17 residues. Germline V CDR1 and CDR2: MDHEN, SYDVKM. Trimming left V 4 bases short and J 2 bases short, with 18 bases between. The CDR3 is CASSSLSGEGAGNTIYF. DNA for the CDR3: TGTGCCAGCAGTTCCCTATCGGGGGAGGGGGCTGGAAACACCATATATTTT. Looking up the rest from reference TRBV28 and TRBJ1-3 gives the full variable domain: DVKVTQSSRYLVKRTGEKVFLECVQDMDHENMFWYRQDPGLGLRLIYFSYDVKMKEKGDIPEGYSVSREKKERFSLILESASTNQTSMYLCASSSLSGEGAGNTIYFGEGSWLTVV.

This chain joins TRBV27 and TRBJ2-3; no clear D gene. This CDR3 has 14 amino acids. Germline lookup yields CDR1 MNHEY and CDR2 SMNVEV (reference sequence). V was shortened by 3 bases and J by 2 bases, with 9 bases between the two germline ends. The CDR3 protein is CASSFGFYTDTQYF. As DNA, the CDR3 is TGTGCCAGCAGTTTTGGGTTCTACACAGATACGCAGTATTTT.

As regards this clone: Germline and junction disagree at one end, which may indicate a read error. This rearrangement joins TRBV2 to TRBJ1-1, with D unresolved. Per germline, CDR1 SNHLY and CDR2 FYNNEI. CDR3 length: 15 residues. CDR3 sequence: CASRLPEGSTTEAFF. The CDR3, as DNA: TGTGCGAGCAGATTACCCGAGGGATCGACCACTGAAGCTTTCTTT. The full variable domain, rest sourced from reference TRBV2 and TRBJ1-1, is EPEVTQTPSHQVTQMGQEVILRCVPISNHLYFYWYRQILGQKVEFLVSFYNNEISEKSEIFDDQFSVERPDGSNFTLKIRSTKLEDSAMYFCASRLPEGSTTEAFFGQGTRLTVV.

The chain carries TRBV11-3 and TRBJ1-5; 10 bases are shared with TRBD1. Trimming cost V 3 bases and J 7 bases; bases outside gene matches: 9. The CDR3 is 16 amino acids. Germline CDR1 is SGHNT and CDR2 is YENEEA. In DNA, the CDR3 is TGTGCCAGCAGCTTCGCCGGGACAGGGGTAGAGCAGCCCCAGCATTTT. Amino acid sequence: CASSFAGTGVEQPQHF.

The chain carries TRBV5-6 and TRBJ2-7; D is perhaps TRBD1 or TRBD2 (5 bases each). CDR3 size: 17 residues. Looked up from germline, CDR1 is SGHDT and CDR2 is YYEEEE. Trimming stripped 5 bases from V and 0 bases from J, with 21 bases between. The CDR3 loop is CASRSMTGTLSSYEQYF. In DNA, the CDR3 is TGTGCCAGCAGAAGCATGACCGGGACCTTAAGCTCCTACGAGCAGTACTTC. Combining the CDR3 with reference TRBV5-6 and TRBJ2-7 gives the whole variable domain DAGVTQSPTHLIKTRGQQVTLRCSPKSGHDTVSWYQQALGQGPQFIFQYYEEEERQRGNFPDRFSGHQFPNYSSELNVNALLLGDSALYLCASRSMTGTLSSYEQYFGPGTRLTVT.

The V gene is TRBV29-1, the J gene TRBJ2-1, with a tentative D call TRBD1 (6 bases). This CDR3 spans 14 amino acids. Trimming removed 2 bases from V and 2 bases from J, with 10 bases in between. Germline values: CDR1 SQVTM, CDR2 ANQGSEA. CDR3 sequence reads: CSVELAGAYNEQFF. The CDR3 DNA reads TGCAGCGTTGAATTGGCAGGGGCCTACAATGAGCAGTTCTTC.

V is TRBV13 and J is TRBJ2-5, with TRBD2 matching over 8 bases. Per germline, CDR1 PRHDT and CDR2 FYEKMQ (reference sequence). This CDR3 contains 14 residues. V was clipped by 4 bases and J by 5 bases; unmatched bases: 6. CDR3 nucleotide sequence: TGTGCCAGCAGCTCCGTCAGCGGGAGTGAGACCCAGTACTTC. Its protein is CASSSVSGSETQYF.

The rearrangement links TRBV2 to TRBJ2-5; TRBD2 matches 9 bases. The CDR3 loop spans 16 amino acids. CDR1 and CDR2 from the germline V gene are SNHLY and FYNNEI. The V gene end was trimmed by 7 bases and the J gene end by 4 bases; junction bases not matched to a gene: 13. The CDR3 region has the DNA TGTGCCAGCACGACGTCGGGCGGGGGGGCGTTAGAGACCCAGTACTTC. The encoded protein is CASTTSGGGALETQYF.

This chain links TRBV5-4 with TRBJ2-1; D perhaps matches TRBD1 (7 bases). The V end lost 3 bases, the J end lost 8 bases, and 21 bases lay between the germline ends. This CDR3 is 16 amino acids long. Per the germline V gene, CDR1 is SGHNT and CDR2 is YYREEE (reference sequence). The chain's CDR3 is CASSSETGRSWDEQFF. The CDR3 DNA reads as TGTGCCAGCAGCTCCGAGACAGGGAGGTCATGGGATGAGCAGTTCTTC.